These 17 T cell receptor beta chains share one sample of origin, sequenced in a study of CD8 T cells in Susac syndrome. Random-hexamer reverse transcription was applied to about 0.5 to 1 ug RNA. TCRdb fed the immunoSEQ multiplex PCR reads into MiXCR, producing one record per CDR3 protein. Altogether approximately 71,000 distinct CDR3 sequences are present, 96% being singletons, with the ten largest covering around 0.11%. Sample: CD4+ T cells from PBMCs. Receptor source: a human donor with multiple sclerosis.

This chain uses TRBV30 with TRBJ2-5; 7 bases fit TRBD2. The germline V gene has CDR1 GTSNPN and CDR2 SVGIG (reference sequence). The CDR3 has 14 amino acids. After removal of 0 bases from V and 4 bases from J, the junction contained 5 bases not matched to a gene. The CDR3 DNA sequence: TGTGCCTGGAGTGTACGGGCTAGCGGAGAGACCCAGTACTTC. Its protein is CAWSVRASGETQYF. Complete variable domain (other parts from reference TRBV30 and TRBJ2-5): SQTIHQWPATLVQPVGSPLSLECTVEGTSNPNLYWYRQAAGRGLQLLFYSVGIGQISSEVPQNLSASRPQDRQFILSSKKLLLSDSGFYLCAWSVRASGETQYFGPGTRLLVL.

This chain joins TRBV7-2 and TRBJ1-6; 9 bases are a match to TRBD1. The CDR3 runs to 16 residues. Germline assignment: CDR1 SGHTA and CDR2 FQGNSA. V shed 5 bases, J shed 5 bases, and the junction held 7 bases outside the gene matches. In DNA form, the CDR3 reads TGTGCCAGCAGCATTAGAGGACAGGGGAATAATTCACCCCTCCACTTT. It is translated as CASSIRGQGNNSPLHF.

The chain has TRBV7-9 and TRBJ2-5, with no clear D. The CDR3 has 14 residues. V was pared by 5 bases and J by 4 bases, with 14 bases between. In germline, CDR1 is SEHNR, CDR2 FQNEAQ (reference sequence). The CDR3 reads CASSQRTYGETQYF. DNA of the CDR3: TGTGCCAGCAGCCAAAGGACCTACGGAGAGACCCAGTACTTC. The full variable domain, completed using reference TRBV7-9 and TRBJ2-5, is DTGVSQNPRHKITKRGQNVTFRCDPISEHNRLYWYRQTLGQGPEFLTYFQNEAQLEKSRLLSDRFSAERPKGSFSTLEIQRTEQGDSAMYLCASSQRTYGETQYFGPGTRLLVL.

This clonotype has just one count. The DNA for the CDR3 is TGCGCCAGCAGCTTGGACAGGTTGGGCTACACCTTC. Translating it yields CASSLDRLGYTF. This chain uses TRBV5-1 with TRBJ1-2, with D possibly matching TRBD1 (5 bases). Trimming removed 0 bases at V and 8 bases at J, with 8 bases between. CDR3 length: 12 amino acids. CDR1 is SGHRS, CDR2 YFSETQ, per germline.

The chain recombines TRBV27 with TRBJ2-1; 7 bases fit TRBD2. CDR3 size: 16 residues. J lost 1 base, V lost 6 bases, and 9 bases had no gene match. From germline, CDR1 is MNHEY and CDR2 SMNVEV (reference sequence). The CDR3 DNA follows: TGTGCCAGCAGCCCGGGGGGAGTGTTTTCCTACAATGAGCAGTTCTTC. This gives the protein CASSPGGVFSYNEQFF.

The chain employs TRBV29-1 and TRBJ1-2; a possible D gene is TRBD1 (5 bases). V was cut by 4 bases and J by 2 bases, with 8 bases left in between. The V gene's germline CDR1 is SQVTM and CDR2 ANQGSEA. The CDR3 consists of 12 residues. The CDR3 region is CSVGTSNYGYTF. In DNA, the CDR3 is TGCAGCGTTGGGACAAGCAACTATGGCTACACCTTC.

This clonotype has just one count. The chain links TRBV5-4 to TRBJ1-6, with D unresolved. This CDR3 region has 15 residues. V dropped 3 bases and J dropped 8 bases, with 15 bases sitting between them. Germline assignment: CDR1 SGHNT and CDR2 YYREEE (reference sequence). CDR3 loop: CASSSPGSRDSPLHF. DNA of the CDR3: TGTGCCAGCAGCTCCCCCGGGTCCCGGGATTCACCCCTCCACTTT.

The chain has TRBV20-1 and TRBJ2-1, with D tentatively TRBD2 (6 bases). Germline-derived CDR1 and CDR2 are DFQATT and SNEGSKA (reference sequence). V shed 6 bases and J shed 2 bases, with 17 bases lying between them. The CDR3 contains 15 residues. CDR3 nucleotide sequence: TGCAGTGCCCTGCTTTGGGGGGAGACCTACAATGAGCAGTTCTTC. Protein: CSALLWGETYNEQFF.

The genes are TRBV15 and TRBJ2-1, with D possibly matching TRBD1 (6 bases). CDR3 length: 15 amino acids. The ends were cut back, 0 bases at V and 7 bases at J, with 13 bases in the middle. Germline V gene data show CDR1 as LNHNV and CDR2 as YYDKDF (reference sequence). The CDR3 DNA reads as TGTGCCACCAGCAGAGATTTCAGGGGAGTGAATGAGCAGTTCTTC. Its translation is CATSRDFRGVNEQFF.

The rearrangement joins TRBV20-1 to TRBJ2-5; D call uncertain. The germline V gene has CDR1 DFQATT and CDR2 SNEGSKA (reference sequence). The CDR3 runs to 15 residues. The V gene lost 0 bases and the J gene lost 5 bases, with 16 bases spanning the gap. The CDR3 nucleotides read TGCAGTGCTAGAGATGGCAGGTCGGTGGGTGAGACCCAGTACTTC. This encodes CSARDGRSVGETQYF.

The chain has TRBV25-1 and TRBJ1-2, with D possibly TRBD1 on 6 matching bases. Germline CDR1 and CDR2: MGHDK and SYGVNS. Trimming shortened V by 5 bases and J by 8 bases, and 18 bases separated the two germline ends. CDR3 size: 14 residues. The CDR3 nucleotides are TGTGCCAGCAGTACAAGGGACATATTGAGGGGCTACACCTTC. It is translated as CASSTRDILRGYTF.

V and J are TRBV12-3 or TRBV12-4 and TRBJ1-4, with D possibly matching TRBD1 (5 bases). V lost 6 bases and J lost 7, with 18 bases in between. This CDR3 is built from 15 residues. CDR3 in amino acids: CASSPSAGGGEKLFF. CDR3 nucleotide sequence: TGTGCCAGCAGCCCCTCCGCGGGGGGTGGTGAAAAACTGTTTTTT.

The chain is built from TRBV11-1 and TRBJ2-7, with D perhaps TRBD1 (5 bases). Germline V gene lookup returns CDR1 SGHAT and CDR2 FQDESV (reference sequence). This CDR3 is 12 amino acids long. V lost 0 bases, J lost 5 bases, and 5 bases lay in between. This chain's CDR3 is CASSLARDEQYF. The DNA of the CDR3 is TGTGCCAGCAGCTTAGCCAGGGACGAGCAGTACTTC.

The chain has TRBV19 and TRBJ2-1, with TRBD2 matching 8 bases. V trimming: 6 bases; J trimming: 5 bases; junction bases outside the gene matches: 3. CDR3 length: 13 residues. CDR1 is LNHDA and CDR2 is SQIVND in the germline V gene (reference sequence). CDR3 loop: CASSVAGNNEQFF. In DNA form, the CDR3 reads TGTGCCAGTAGCGTAGCGGGAAACAATGAGCAGTTCTTC.

The chain recombines TRBV12-3 or TRBV12-4 with TRBJ2-7, with TRBD2 as a possible D gene (7 bases). Deletions cut 11 bases from V and 6 bases from J, with 14 bases between. The CDR3 has 11 amino acids. The CDR3 region is CAGWGGPEQYF. CDR3 in DNA: TGTGCCGGTTGGGGGGGGCCCGAGCAGTACTTC.

This chain links TRBV20-1 with TRBJ1-6; D is unresolved. The CDR3 contains 15 residues. Germline assignment: CDR1 DFQATT and CDR2 SNEGSKA (reference sequence). V was clipped by 1 base and J by 6 bases, with 13 bases between them. CDR3 in amino acids: CSARVRQDANSPLHF. The CDR3 DNA follows: TGCAGTGCTAGAGTACGGCAGGATGCTAATTCACCCCTCCACTTT.

The chain joins TRBV29-1 to TRBJ2-5; 7 nucleotides align to TRBD2. The J segment lost 0 bases and the V segment lost 7 bases, leaving 2 bases of the junction unmatched. The CDR3 consists of 12 residues. Germline V CDR1 and CDR2: SQVTM, ANQGSEA. The CDR3 nucleotides read TGCAGCGCGGGGGGATACCAAGAGACCCAGTACTTC. Translating gives CSAGGYQETQYF.